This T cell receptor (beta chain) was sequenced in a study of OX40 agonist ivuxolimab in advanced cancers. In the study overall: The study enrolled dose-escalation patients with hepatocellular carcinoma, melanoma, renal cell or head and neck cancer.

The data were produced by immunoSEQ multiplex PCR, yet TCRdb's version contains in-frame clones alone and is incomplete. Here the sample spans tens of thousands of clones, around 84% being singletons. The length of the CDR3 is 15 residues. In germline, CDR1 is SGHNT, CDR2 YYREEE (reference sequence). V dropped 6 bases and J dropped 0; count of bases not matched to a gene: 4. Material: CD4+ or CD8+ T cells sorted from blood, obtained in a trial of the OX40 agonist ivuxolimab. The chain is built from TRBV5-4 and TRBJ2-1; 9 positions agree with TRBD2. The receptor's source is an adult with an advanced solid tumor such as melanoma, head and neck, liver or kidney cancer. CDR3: CASTVAGVSYNEQFF. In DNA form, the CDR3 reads TGTGCCAGCACCGTAGCGGGAGTCTCCTACAATGAGCAGTTCTTC.